The source of this T cell receptor beta chain is a study of T cells in Graves' hyperthyroidism and ophthalmopathy (dated by TCRdb to about 2019). Study-wide context: TCR V-J signatures able to tell the groups apart were searched for in a discovery cohort of about a hundred patients, of whom 40 to 45 had Graves' ophthalmopathy and about 60 had stable Graves' hyperthyroidism. Prospective prediction of ophthalmopathy was tested in an independent validation cohort of 18 to 20 hyperthyroidism patients and 17 patients who later progressed to ophthalmopathy. According to the paper, TCR Vbeta CDR3 sequencing was carried out on more than 120 peripheral blood samples, which came from some 41 ophthalmopathy, around 74 hyperthyroidism and around 17 progressor patients. After blood sampling, hyperthyroidism patients were treated with methimazole at a starting dose of 30 mg daily, and ophthalmopathy patients were treated with high-dose intravenous methylprednisolone. The study also compared thyroid tissue and blood T-cell repertoires from more than five Graves' hyperthyroidism patients. The approximately 98 discovery patients were randomly divided into training and test sets at a 7:3 ratio. What the research found in general, with its limitations: In validation, the model predicted progression to ophthalmopathy a median of roughly 6.5 months before onset, with around 70% sensitivity and just under 75% specificity. Blood samples also contained most of the expanded thyroid clonotypes (frequency above 0.001), which suggests that blood repertoires may reflect thyroid immune responses. In cross-validation, a model built on a 13 V-J signature told ophthalmopathy apart from stable hyperthyroidism with over 85% sensitivity and roughly 81% specificity, and in testing the same model reached 80%/75%. Sample size was not statistically predetermined, and investigators were not blinded to group allocation.

This clonotype was seen a few times. Its antigen target is currently unknown. The sample holds no much larger clone one base away, and base qualities are not on file. Exclusion was applied to patients with uncontrolled infections, other autoimmune diseases, pregnancy or lactation. Diagnoses were established on the basis of clinical symptoms, serum thyroxine and TRAb, thyroid ultrasound, and orbital computed tomography. Trizol reagent was used to extract total RNA, and RNA quality was then checked on an Agilent 2100 Bioanalyzer. The TCR beta CDR3 regions were amplified from RNA transcripts. The TCR CDR3 was subjected to a first round of RT-PCR using the HTBI primer set and the Qiagen OneStep RT-PCR kit. The libraries were constructed in a second round of multiplex PCR and then size-selected and purified. Sequencing of the libraries was done on an Illumina HiSeq2000 using paired-end 100 bp reads. Concerning the study's data processing: SOAPnuke was used to process the raw data, with reads discarded if the reads contained adapters or uncalled bases, had a mean Phred below 15, or lacked an exact constant-primer or identifier match. COPE v1.2.5 was used to merge high-quality paired reads, and clonotypes were defined as unique nucleotide sequences. MiTCR v1.1 was used to align the clonotypes against IMGT TRBV, TRBD and TRBJ reference segments. Analysis was restricted to V-J combinations with a frequency above 0.0001, which covered about 99% of repertoires. The TCS score was defined as F50 (clonal expansion) divided by E x V (chaos), with BLOSUM62-based TCRdist calculated between CDR3 peptides within each V-J. Welch's t-statistics and random forest reduced 514 V-J features to 10 to 15, which were used in a naive Bayes classifier (R e1071). The similarity between thyroid and blood repertoires was quantified using the Morisita-Horn index. Using fastp at Q25 and MiXCR, TCRdb reprocessed the public reads and kept productive beta chains. Each entry is one CDR3 protein sequence, shown with its most common DNA and genes. In this record, the V and J calls reflect TCRdb's handling and not the investigators' own analysis. This sample gives approximately 700,000 distinct CDR3 sequences in total; nearly 45% of them show up just once. Roughly 6.5% of the sample goes to the ten largest clones.

This TCR came from an adult man with Graves' disease, either hyperthyroidism or ophthalmopathy (not recorded which). The sample consisted of peripheral blood or thyroid tissue (not recorded which).

At the DNA level, the sequence is TGTGCCAGCAGCGCCGGGGACATCGGATCTCAGCCCCAGCATTTT. This translates into CASSAGDIGSQPQHF. The sequence links TRBV7-2 to TRBJ1-5; TRBD1 might be the D gene, on 6 matching bases. V is clipped by 5 bases and J by 6 bases, and the sequence between their germline boundaries is 17 bases long. CDR1 and CDR2 (SGHTA, FQGNSA) derive from the germline V gene. The CDR3 contains 15 residues, cysteine and phenylalanine counted. CDR3 DNA only is kept here, 45 bases in frame from base 1.